This T cell receptor (beta chain) was sequenced in a study of T cell responses to AZD1222 COVID-19 vaccine. Method: immunoSEQ multiplex PCR; TCRdb's copy keeps in-frame clones and lacks some. There are fewer than 40,000 clones in the sample; just over 85% occur only once, and 26% lies in the top ten. Whole-study results and caveats: Donor demographics were predominantly white British with a female majority; clonal diversity may be underestimated. Targeting of unmutated variant regions was reportedly seen in nearly half of spike-specific TCRs.

The CDR3 loop spans 13 amino acids. V was trimmed by 7 bases and J by 5 bases, leaving 15 bases between them. From germline, CDR1 is SGHNT and CDR2 YYREEE (reference sequence). This clone was recorded a few times. Its specificity is not known. The V and J genes are TRBV5-4 and TRBJ1-2; D unresolved. The sequencing here drew on peripheral blood, taken 28 days after the second dose of the MenACWY control vaccine. This TCR came from an adult who received the MenACWY meningococcal vaccine as a control. DNA of the CDR3: TGTGCCAGCCGCGCGGACTCCCTTTATGGCTACACCTTC. Its translation: CASRADSLYGYTF. The complete variable domain, with remaining parts taken from reference TRBV5-4 and TRBJ1-2, reads ETGVTQSPTHLIKTRGQQVTLRCSSQSGHNTVSWYQQALGQGPQFIFQYYREEENGRGNFPPRFSGLQFPNYSSELNVNALELDDSALYLCASRADSLYGYTFGSGTRLTVV.